These T cell receptor beta chains were read from a single sample in a study of T cells after yellow fever vaccination. One entry per CDR3 protein, called by TCRdb with MiXCR from the 5' RACE reads. This table has under 200,000 distinct CDR3 sequences, 5.5% to 7.5% appearing once. The sequenced sample was CD4+ T cells sorted from PBMCs, obtained less than 6 days after the first yellow fever vaccination. Receptors were obtained from a young man who received the YFV17D yellow fever vaccine. Both conserved end residues are part of each CDR3. A D gene is named only where the DNA matches it firmly. Size values are once, few and many counts, or a class for expanded clones, and some rows have none.

D | size | J | V | DNA | CDR3
TRBD2 | many | TRBJ2-1 | TRBV5-1 | TGCGCCAGCAGCTGGGGCCTAGCGGGGGATTACAATGAGCAGTTCTTC | CASSWGLAGDYNEQFF
NA | few | TRBJ1-5 | TRBV6-2/TRBV6-3 | TGTGCCAGCAGCCAACAGGTATCTGATCAGCCCCAGCATTTT | CASSQQVSDQPQHF
NA | many | TRBJ2-3 | TRBV12-3/TRBV12-4 | NA | CASSSSAGEADTQYF
NA | many | TRBJ1-2 | TRBV28 | TGTGCCAGCAGTTTATCTAATACGGATGGCTACACCTTC | CASSLSNTDGYTF
NA | many | TRBJ1-5 | TRBV6-1 | TGTGCCAGCAGTGACAGAGCTTACAATCAGCCCCAGCATTTT | CASSDRAYNQPQHF
TRBD1 | many | TRBJ2-4 | TRBV30 | TGTGCCTGGAGTGCAGGGGGCAGGGACATTCAGTACTTC | CAWSAGGRDIQYF
TRBD1 | few | TRBJ1-6 | TRBV29-1 | TGCAGCGTTGGGACAGGTTATAATTCACCCCTCCACTTT | CSVGTGYNSPLHF
TRBD2 | NA | TRBJ2-1 | TRBV7-3 | TGTGCCAGCAGCTTAAGGTATAGGCTAGCGGGGGGCCCGGCCGTTGAGCAGTTCTTC | CASSLRYRLAGGPAVEQFF
NA | few | TRBJ1-6 | TRBV5-6 | TGTGCCAGCAGCTTGGTGGACGGAGCTAATTCACCCCTCCACTTT | CASSLVDGANSPLHF
TRBD1 | NA | TRBJ1-1 | TRBV11-1 | TGTGCCAGCAGCGACTTGGGACAGGGCCTAGTTTGGAACACTGAAGCTTTCTTT | CASSDLGQGLVWNTEAFF
NA | NA | TRBJ1-2 | TRBV5-1 | TGCGCCAGCAGCTTTGGGACACCACCGGAAAACTATGGCTACACCTTC | CASSFGTPPENYGYTF
NA | many | TRBJ2-3 | TRBV9 | TGTGCCAGCAGCGTAGCTCGGAGAAGCACAGATACGCAGTATTTT | CASSVARRSTDTQYF